The entry below describes one T cell receptor (beta chain). Its antigen specificity is not known. No base qualities exist here, and no much larger clone lies one base off it. This sample was taken from a study of response to subunit inactivated influenza vaccine (dated by TCRdb to 2016 to 2018). Looking at the study overall: The study used deep quantitative T cell receptor repertoire profiling to track responses to a trivalent subunit inactivated influenza vaccine. Results and caveats for the whole study, not just this receptor: It was suggested by the authors that each seasonal influenza vaccination may recruit only a limited number of new T cells.

Including the terminal cysteine and phenylalanine, the CDR3 comprises 19 residues. Only the CDR3 DNA stays, 57 bases, in frame from base 1. Trimming leaves V shorter by 4 bases and J shorter by 1 base, with the junction holding 17 bases beyond the gene matches. As encoded in the germline V gene (reference sequence), CDR1 is LNHDA while CDR2 is SQIVND. The library was built by means of RT-PCR. This sample was sequenced with an Illumina HiSeq 2500. The public reads were reprocessed in TCRdb via fastp at Q25 and MiXCR, keeping in-frame beta chains. Every CDR3 protein is listed once, alongside the most common genes and DNA of its rows. This sample lists hundreds of thousands of distinct CDR3 sequences; around 8% were detected once. The ten largest clones add up to 10% to 15% of the sample.

The rearranged chain carries TRBV19 and TRBJ2-5, with 8 central nucleotides matching TRBD1. This TCR derives from a man between 50 and 70 years old who received an inactivated influenza vaccine. Donor details come from another sample of the same person, matched by shared clones. Material: PBMCs from blood, obtained approximately 25 months after vaccination. The CDR3 is CASSTGQGGLNRLQETQYF. Read as DNA, the sequence is TGTGCCAGTAGTACCGGACAGGGTGGTCTCAACCGCCTCCAAGAGACCCAGTACTTC.